The 29 T cell receptor beta chains given below trace back to one sample, sequenced in a study of CD8 T cells in ankylosing spondylitis. TCRdb processed the 5' RACE reads anew with MiXCR; each CDR3 protein has one entry. The profile shows a few hundred thousand distinct CDR3 sequences, roughly 20% of them singletons. The source material was blood, either unsorted or a sorted T cell fraction (not recorded which). These receptors came from a male donor with ankylosing spondylitis or in good health (not recorded which).

This clonotype occurred a few times. The junction and the germline gene differ at one end; a read error may be behind it. The gene calls are TRBV12-3 or TRBV12-4 and TRBJ2-5; possibly TRBD1 for D (6 bases). The CDR3 loop spans 12 amino acids. CDR3 in DNA: TGTGCCAGCAGCGGTGGACAGTCGGCCCGGGACTTC. Translating gives CASSGGQSARDF.

This clonotype turned up a few times. The CDR3 region is CASSQPTSGAEETQYF. CDR3 nucleotide sequence: TGTGCCAGCAGCCAACCGACTAGCGGGGCAGAGGAGACCCAGTACTTC. V gene TRBV3-1 combines with J gene TRBJ2-5; 11 nucleotides line up with TRBD2. Germline assignment: CDR1 LGHDT and CDR2 YNNKEL (reference sequence). Trimming at V came to 2 bases and at J to 5 bases, leaving 7 bases not matched to a gene. The CDR3 has 16 residues.

This clonotype was seen only a few times. The V call is TRBV24-1, the J call TRBJ2-5; D gene uncertain. V lost 3 bases and J lost 7, with 11 bases in between. The CDR3 sequence is 13 residues long. The germline gives CDR1 KGHDR, CDR2 SFDVKD. CDR3 region: CATSDTLGGTQYF. The DNA for the CDR3 is TGTGCCACCAGTGATACGCTTGGCGGGACCCAGTACTTC.

The rearrangement joins TRBV6-6 to TRBJ1-1, with D possibly matching TRBD1 (5 bases). Germline V gives CDR1 MNHNY, CDR2 SVGAGI (reference sequence). The CDR3 is 12 residues long. V gave up 4 bases and J gave up 7 bases, with 10 bases separating them. This chain's CDR3 is CASSLTEFEAFF. The CDR3 DNA reads TGTGCCAGCAGTTTGACAGAGTTTGAAGCTTTCTTT.

The genes are TRBV25-1 and TRBJ1-2; possible D gene TRBD1, 5 bases. Trimming took off 1 base at V and 1 base at J, with 7 bases between the two ends. The CDR3 sequence is 14 residues long. Germline CDR1 MGHDK, CDR2 SYGVNS. This CDR3 is CASSELTVNYGYTF. CDR3 sequence (DNA): TGTGCCAGCAGTGAATTGACAGTTAACTATGGCTACACCTTC.

This clonotype was counted between two and nine times. The V and J genes are TRBV7-2 and TRBJ2-1; no reliable D call. Germline assignment: CDR1 SGHTA and CDR2 FQGNSA. V lost 1 base to trimming and J lost 16 bases, with 14 bases between them. The CDR3 extends over 12 amino acids. This CDR3 reads CASSLGASRVFF. The CDR3 region has the DNA TGTGCCAGCAGCTTAGGGGCTAGTAGGGTATTCTTC.

The chain uses TRBV7-2 and TRBJ2-1, with D possibly being TRBD1 (6 bases). The CDR3 sequence is 15 residues long. V was shortened by 6 bases and J by 0 bases, with 12 bases between the two germline ends. Germline lookup yields CDR1 SGHTA and CDR2 FQGNSA. The chain's CDR3 is CASRTGLSSYNEQFF. CDR3 coding DNA: TGTGCCAGCAGAACAGGGCTAAGCTCCTACAATGAGCAGTTCTTC.

The chain is built from TRBV27 and TRBJ2-3, with D possibly TRBD2 on 5 matching bases. With 8 bases removed from V and 1 base from J, the gap between germline ends came to 13 bases. Germline V CDR1 and CDR2: MNHEY, SMNVEV (reference sequence). This CDR3 has 14 residues. For the CDR3, the DNA is TGTGCCAGCTCCTGGGAGCGAGGCACAGATACGCAGTATTTT. Its translation is CASSWERGTDTQYF.

Concerning this clonotype itself: Its ends do not fully match the called genes, so a read error is possible. The chain couples TRBV6-1 to TRBJ1-1, with unresolved D. The V gene's germline CDR1 is MNHNS and CDR2 SASEGT. This CDR3 region has 13 residues. The CDR3 DNA is TGTGCCAGCAGGGAAGACGGGAACACTGAAGCTTTCTTT. The encoded protein is CASREDGNTEAFF.

This clonotype was detected a few times. The chain couples TRBV5-1 to TRBJ1-1; D is unclear. The CDR3 extends over 15 amino acids. Germline values: CDR1 SGHRS, CDR2 YFSETQ. Trimming stripped 2 bases from V and 1 base from J, with 12 bases between. As DNA, the CDR3 is TGCGCCAGCAGCTTAGGAAACCACCCGAACACTGAAGCTTTCTTT. It yields the protein CASSLGNHPNTEAFF.

This clonotype has only a few counts. The rearrangement links TRBV28 to TRBJ2-1, with D possibly being TRBD1 or TRBD2 (5 bases each). The CDR3 has 17 amino acids. Per germline, CDR1 MDHEN and CDR2 SYDVKM. The V gene lost 5 bases and the J gene lost 4 bases, with 21 bases spanning the gap. As DNA, the CDR3 is TGTGCCAGCAGTCTTCGTCAACAGGACTGGGCATACAATGAGCAGTTCTTC. Its translation is CASSLRQQDWAYNEQFF.

The chain couples TRBV29-1 to TRBJ1-2; the D gene is possibly TRBD1 (6 bases). Looked up from germline, CDR1 is SQVTM and CDR2 is ANQGSEA. The CDR3 is 14 residues long. Trimming stripped 1 base from V and 0 bases from J, with 9 bases between. The CDR3 DNA reads TGCAGCGTTGAAGCCCCAGGGGCTAACTATGGCTACACCTTC. Protein: CSVEAPGANYGYTF.

V gene TRBV10-3 combines with J gene TRBJ2-3; D may be TRBD1 or TRBD2 (6 bases each). The germline CDR1 and CDR2 sequences are ENHRY and SYGVKD. V shed 4 bases and J shed 4 bases, with 15 bases lying between them. The CDR3 is 15 amino acids. CDR3 region: CAISGRGQGADTQYF. CDR3 nucleotide sequence: TGTGCCATCAGTGGCCGGGGGCAGGGAGCAGATACGCAGTATTTT.

This clonotype occurred a few times. CDR3 protein: CASSLSGTSGIQYF. In nucleotides, the CDR3 is TGCGCCAGCAGCTTGTCCGGGACTTCGGGAATCCAGTACTTC. This rearrangement joins TRBV5-1 to TRBJ2-5, with D perhaps TRBD2 (6 bases). The CDR3 has 14 amino acids. Germline lookup yields CDR1 SGHRS and CDR2 YFSETQ. Trimming stripped 1 base from V and 10 bases from J, with 17 bases between.

Worth noting for this clonotype: Germline and junction disagree at one end, which may indicate a read error. The V call is TRBV5-6, the J call TRBJ1-2, with D tentatively TRBD1 (6 bases). This CDR3 is 15 amino acids long. Germline V CDR1 and CDR2: SGHDT, YYEEEE. CDR3 protein: CASSVPGHLNYAYTF. The CDR3 DNA sequence: TGTGCCAGCAGCGTACCGGGACACCTCAACTATGCCTACACCTTC.

This clonotype appeared many times. The V and J genes are TRBV4-2 and TRBJ1-1; weak D call: TRBD1 (5 bases). The V end lost 0 bases, the J end lost 7 bases, and 9 bases lay between the germline ends. The V gene's germline CDR1 is LGHNA and CDR2 YNFKEQ. This CDR3 comprises 13 residues. In DNA, the CDR3 is TGTGCCAGCAGCCAAGATAGGGGAATTGAAGCTTTCTTT. This encodes CASSQDRGIEAFF.

This clonotype has a count of ten or more. The V gene is TRBV20-1, the J gene TRBJ2-3; unclear D gene. Germline loops: CDR1 DFQATT, CDR2 SNEGSKA (reference sequence). The CDR3 runs 13 residues. The V gene lost 5 bases and the J gene lost 4 bases, with 13 bases spanning the gap. For the CDR3, the DNA is TGCAGTGCTCCTGGGAAGGGATCAGATACGCAGTATTTT. Translation: CSAPGKGSDTQYF.

The chain has TRBV7-7 and TRBJ2-2, with TRBD1 identical over 8 bases. Trimming cost V 5 bases and J 6 bases; bases outside gene matches: 8. CDR1 and CDR2 (germline): SSHAT, FNYEAQ (reference sequence). CDR3 length: 15 amino acids. The CDR3 region has the DNA TGTGCCAGCAGCCAGGACAGGGAATCTTCCGGGGAGCTGTTTTTT. Amino acid sequence: CASSQDRESSGELFF.

This clonotype was found a few times. This rearrangement joins TRBV5-1 to TRBJ2-7; unclear D gene. Trimming removed 2 bases from V and 3 bases from J, with 0 bases in between. Germline V gene data show CDR1 as SGHRS and CDR2 as YFSETQ. The CDR3 sequence is 10 residues long. CDR3 nucleotides: TGCGCCAGCAGCTTCTACGAGCAGTACGTC. It encodes CASSFYEQYV.

V and J are TRBV6-1 and TRBJ2-1; D gene uncertain. The CDR3 has 15 amino acids. Germline loops: CDR1 MNHNS, CDR2 SASEGT. V lost 3 bases, J lost 4 bases, and 13 bases lay in between. CDR3 residues: CASSDLVEAYNEQFF. As DNA, the CDR3 is TGTGCCAGCAGTGACCTTGTGGAAGCGTACAATGAGCAGTTCTTC.

In this sample, this clonotype turned up a few times. The rearrangement joins TRBV6-4 to TRBJ2-1; weak D call: TRBD1 (6 bases). Germline V lookup: CDR1 MRHNA, CDR2 SNTAGT. The CDR3 covers 13 residues. V gave up 4 bases and J gave up 7 bases, with 11 bases separating them. CDR3: CASSGQGGNEQFF. The DNA of the CDR3 is TGTGCCAGCAGTGGACAAGGGGGAAATGAGCAGTTCTTC.

The chain links TRBV12-3 or TRBV12-4 to TRBJ2-5; D assignment may be TRBD1 or TRBD2 (5 bases each). This CDR3 region has 13 residues. Trimming removed 3 bases from V and 5 bases from J, with 10 bases in between. The chain's CDR3 is CASSFLGVETQYF. Here the CDR3 DNA reads TGTGCCAGCAGTTTTTTGGGGGTGGAGACCCAGTACTTC.

This clonotype was seen only a few times. This chain connects TRBV28 to TRBJ2-1, with D possibly TRBD2 on 5 matching bases. The ends were cut back, 6 bases at V and 0 bases at J, with 12 bases in the middle. The CDR3 consists of 15 residues. Germline V gene lookup returns CDR1 MDHEN and CDR2 SYDVKM. The CDR3 spells CASRLRVVSYNEQFF. Here the CDR3 DNA reads TGTGCCAGCAGACTGCGGGTTGTCTCCTACAATGAGCAGTTCTTC. Complete variable domain (other parts from reference TRBV28 and TRBJ2-1): DVKVTQSSRYLVKRTGEKVFLECVQDMDHENMFWYRQDPGLGLRLIYFSYDVKMKEKGDIPEGYSVSREKKERFSLILESASTNQTSMYLCASRLRVVSYNEQFFGPGTRLTVL.

This clonotype was detected only a few times. CDR3 nucleotide sequence: TGCAGTGCTAGAGTGGGCCAGGGGCTAAACAATGAGCAGTTCTTC. Its protein is CSARVGQGLNNEQFF. The chain combines TRBV20-1 with TRBJ2-1; tentatively, D is TRBD1 (6 bases). Germline V gives CDR1 DFQATT, CDR2 SNEGSKA (reference sequence). This CDR3 is built from 15 residues. Deletions cut 1 base from V and 5 bases from J, with 15 bases between.

There are a few counts of this clonotype. The chain combines TRBV11-2 with TRBJ2-7; the match to TRBD2 covers 8 bases. Germline lookup yields CDR1 SGHAT and CDR2 FQNNGV. V lost 1 base, J lost 6 bases, and 2 bases stayed unmatched. CDR3 size: 13 residues. The CDR3 nucleotides read TGTGCCAGCAGCTTAGCTAGCGGGTTCGAGCAGTACGTC. Protein sequence: CASSLASGFEQYV.

This clonotype was found a few times. The gene calls are TRBV3-1 and TRBJ2-2; 8 positions agree with TRBD1. Germline values: CDR1 LGHDT, CDR2 YNNKEL (reference sequence). V was pared by 3 bases and J by 5 bases, with 8 bases of the junction left unmatched. The CDR3 is 16 amino acids. The CDR3 reads CASSQQTGVGTGELFF. The CDR3 DNA is TGTGCCAGCAGCCAGCAGACAGGGGTAGGGACCGGGGAGCTGTTTTTT.

The table lists this clonotype with a few counts. The chain uses TRBV3-1 and TRBJ1-5; D is ambiguous. CDR1 is LGHDT, CDR2 YNNKEL, per germline (reference sequence). This CDR3 region has 13 residues. V was cut by 3 bases and J by 3 bases, with 6 bases left in between. The CDR3 region has the DNA TGTGCCAGCAGCCAGCAGGACAATCAGCCCCAGCATTTT. This sequence encodes CASSQQDNQPQHF.

Of note for this clonotype: One base away lies a much larger clone, so this may be a sequencing read error. CDR3 protein: CASSLGSGQGYNEQFF. Here the CDR3 DNA reads TGTGCCAGCAGTTTGGGCTCGGGACAGGGCTACAATGAGCAGTTCTTC. The chain uses TRBV6-5 and TRBJ2-1; TRBD1 agrees at 9 bases. Germline V CDR1 and CDR2: MNHEY, SVGAGI. The CDR3 sequence is 16 residues long. V gave up 4 bases and J gave up 3 bases; unmatched junction bases: 7.

The rearrangement links TRBV12-3 or TRBV12-4 to TRBJ1-5, with 8 bases lining up with TRBD1. The junction had 8 bases not matched to a gene; V was cut back by 5 bases and J by 11 bases. The CDR3 length is 13 residues. The CDR3 sequence: CASSARGPGAQHF. In nucleotides, the CDR3 is TGTGCCAGCAGTGCCAGGGGGCCCGGGGCCCAGCATTTT.